This T cell receptor (beta chain) was profiled in a study of PD-1 blockade in classical Hodgkin lymphoma. Study-level results: The authors have not defined what causes the repertoire differences, possibly disease activity or prior therapy.

All patients experienced relapse after autologous stem cell transplantation, and brentuximab vedotin exposure was variable. Complete response, partial response or progressive disease was recorded as best response. About this clone itself: The antigen remains unidentified.

Clones were sequenced by immunoSEQ multiplex PCR, and TCRdb holds only the in-frame ones, with some missing. The table shows 40,000 or so clones, with 60% to 85% occurring only once. Germline CDR1 is SGHNT and CDR2 is YENEEA. Losses at the gene ends were 2 bases for V and 6 bases for J; bases not matched to a gene: 1. The CDR3 spans 14 residues. The receptor's source is a human donor with classical Hodgkin lymphoma. V is TRBV11-3 and J is TRBJ1-4, with TRBD1 identical over 9 bases. Here the sequenced sample was peripheral blood mononuclear cells (PBMCs), taken at baseline. This chain's CDR3 is CASSLRTGDEKLFF. The DNA of the CDR3 is TGTGCCAGCAGCTTAAGGACAGGGGATGAAAAACTGTTTTTT.